Included here is one T cell receptor beta chain sequence, with context. Antigen specificity is unknown. At one boundary the junction diverges from the germline segment, which might be a read error. These data come from a study of post-analysis software for immune sequencing data. For the study at large: Progressive-relapsing, secondary progressive and relapsing-remitting multiple sclerosis were among the disease courses included.

Unique molecular identifiers were built into the TCR beta cDNA libraries. It was from roughly 1.1 to 9.2 million T cells that about 540,000 cDNA molecules came. MiXCR, run by TCRdb on the PCR reads, gives a single entry per CDR3 protein. The sample has under 200,000 distinct CDR3 sequences, approximately 35% seen once. The CDR3 consists of 15 residues. The germline V gene encodes CDR1 MNHNS and CDR2 SASEGT. Overall study findings and caveats: Patients used roughly five TRBV segments, including TRBV5-6, TRBV5-1 and TRBV20-1, more often than controls.

This specimen was blood, taken after autologous hematopoietic stem cell transplantation. The V and J genes are TRBV6-1 and TRBJ1-2, with D possibly being TRBD1 (6 bases). The source is a girl between 5 and 17 years old with multiple sclerosis. The CDR3 region has the DNA TGTGCCTGCAGCTCAGGGACAACAGCTAACTACGGCTACACCTTC. This translates into CACSSGTTANYGYTF.